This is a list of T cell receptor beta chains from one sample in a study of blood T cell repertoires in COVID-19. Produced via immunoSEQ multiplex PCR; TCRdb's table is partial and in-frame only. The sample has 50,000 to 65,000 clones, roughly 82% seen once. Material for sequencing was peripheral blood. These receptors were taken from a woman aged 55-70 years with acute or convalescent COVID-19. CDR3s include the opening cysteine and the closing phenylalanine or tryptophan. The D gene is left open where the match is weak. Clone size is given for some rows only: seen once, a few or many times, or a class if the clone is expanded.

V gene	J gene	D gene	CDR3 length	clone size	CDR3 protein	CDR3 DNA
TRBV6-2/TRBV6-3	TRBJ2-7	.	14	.	CASSYSHVTYEQYF	TGTGCCAGCAGTTATAGTCACGTGACCTACGAGCAGTACTTC
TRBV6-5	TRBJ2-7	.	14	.	CASADTFPTYEQYF	TGTGCCAGCGCCGACACATTCCCCACCTACGAGCAGTACTTC
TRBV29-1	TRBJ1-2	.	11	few	CSVTTGSGYTF	TGCAGCGTGACCACAGGGTCTGGCTACACCTTC
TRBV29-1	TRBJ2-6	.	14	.	CSVESGSGANVLTF	TGCAGCGTTGAATCAGGCTCTGGGGCCAACGTCCTGACTTTC
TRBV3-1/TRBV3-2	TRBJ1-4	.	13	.	CASSPDYGEKLFF	TGTGCCAGCAGCCCCGACTACGGGGAAAAACTGTTTTTT
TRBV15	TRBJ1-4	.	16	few	CATSNGLETTNEKLFF	TGTGCCACCAGCAATGGACTGGAGACAACTAATGAAAAACTGTTTTTT
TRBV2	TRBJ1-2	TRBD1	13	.	CASRHDRDGGYTF	TGTGCCAGCAGACATGACAGGGACGGTGGCTACACCTTC
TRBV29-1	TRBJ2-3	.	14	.	CSVEPLARTDTQYF	TGCAGCGTTGAACCCCTAGCACGCACAGATACGCAGTATTTT
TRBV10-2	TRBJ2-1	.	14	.	CASRSEWGESEQFF	TGCGCCAGCAGAAGTGAGTGGGGGGAAAGTGAGCAGTTCTTC
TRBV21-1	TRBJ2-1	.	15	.	CASSKGGQTYNEQFF	TGTGCCAGCAGCAAAGGGGGACAGACCTACAATGAGCAGTTCTTC
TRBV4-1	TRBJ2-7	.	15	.	CASSQGTDSLYEQYF	TGCGCCAGCAGCCAAGGGACGGACAGCTTATACGAGCAGTACTTC
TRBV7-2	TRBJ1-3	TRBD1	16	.	CASSANQGAAGNTIYF	TGTGCCAGCAGCGCCAACCAGGGGGCCGCCGGAAACACCATATATTTT
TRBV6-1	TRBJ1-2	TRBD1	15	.	CASSEAGTGNYGYTF	TGTGCCAGCAGTGAAGCCGGGACAGGGAACTATGGCTACACCTTC
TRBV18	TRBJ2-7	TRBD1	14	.	CASSGQAASYEQYF	TGTGCCAGCTCAGGACAGGCTGCATCCTACGAGCAGTACTTC
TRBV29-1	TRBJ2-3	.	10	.	CSVRADTQYF	TGCAGCGTTCGGGCAGATACGCAGTATTTT
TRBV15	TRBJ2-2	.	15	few	CATSRSWGETGELFF	TGTGCCACCAGCAGGTCGTGGGGGGAAACCGGGGAGCTGTTTTTT
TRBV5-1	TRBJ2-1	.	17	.	CASSLGPLGSSYNEQFF	TGCGCCAGCAGCTTGGGTCCACTAGGGAGCTCCTACAATGAGCAGTTCTTC
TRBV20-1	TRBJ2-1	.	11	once	CSALQDNEQFF	TGCAGTGCCCTACAGGACAATGAGCAGTTCTTC
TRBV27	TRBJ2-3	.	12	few	CASSSPRDTQYF	TGTGCCAGCAGTTCCCCCAGGGATACGCAGTATTTT
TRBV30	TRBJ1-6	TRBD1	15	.	CAWKAPGQGGSPLHF	TGTGCCTGGAAGGCCCCGGGACAGGGCGGTTCACCCCTCCACTTT
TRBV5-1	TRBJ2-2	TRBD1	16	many	CASSMDGTGWTGELFF	TGCGCCAGCAGCATGGATGGGACAGGGTGGACCGGGGAGCTGTTTTTT
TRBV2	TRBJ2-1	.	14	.	CASHIGSSYNEQFF	TGTGCCAGCCATATAGGGAGCTCCTACAATGAGCAGTTCTTC
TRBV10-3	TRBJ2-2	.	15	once	CAISQTSSRTGELFF	TGTGCCATCAGCCAAACTAGTTCGCGCACCGGGGAGCTGTTTTTT
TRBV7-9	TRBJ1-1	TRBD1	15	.	CASSSDRGFGTEAFF	TGTGCCAGCAGCTCGGACAGGGGGTTTGGCACTGAAGCTTTCTTT
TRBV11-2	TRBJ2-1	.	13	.	CASSRDRLYEQFF	TGTGCCAGCAGCCGCGACAGGCTTTATGAGCAGTTCTTC
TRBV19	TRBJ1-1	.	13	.	CASSIFGNTEAFF	TGTGCCAGTAGTATTTTCGGGAACACTGAAGCTTTCTTT
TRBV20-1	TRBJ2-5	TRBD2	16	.	CSASRLAGEYQETQYF	TGCAGTGCTAGTCGTCTAGCGGGAGAGTACCAAGAGACCCAGTACTTC
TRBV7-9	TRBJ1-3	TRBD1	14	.	CASSFIQGVNTIYF	TGTGCCAGCAGCTTTATTCAGGGGGTAAACACCATATATTTT
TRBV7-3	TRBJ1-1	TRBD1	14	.	CASSLMAGGTEAFF	TGTGCCAGCAGCTTAATGGCAGGGGGTACTGAAGCTTTCTTT
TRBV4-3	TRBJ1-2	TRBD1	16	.	CASSQDIGTGGTGYTF	TGCGCCAGCAGCCAAGATATCGGGACAGGGGGCACTGGCTACACCTTC
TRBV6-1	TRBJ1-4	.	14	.	CASSEGGQYEKLFF	TGTGCCAGCAGTGAAGGGGGGCAGTATGAAAAACTGTTTTTT
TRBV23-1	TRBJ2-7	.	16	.	CASSLFGQSPSYEQYF	TGCGCCAGCAGTCTATTCGGACAGTCCCCCTCCTACGAGCAGTACTTC
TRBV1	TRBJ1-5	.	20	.	CTSSQDSGRSFHRNNQPQHF	TGCACCAGCAGCCAAGATTCAGGGCGGAGCTTCCATAGAAACAATCAGCCCCAGCATTTT
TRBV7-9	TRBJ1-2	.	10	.	CAIDSEGYTF	TGTGCCATAGACAGTGAGGGCTACACCTTC
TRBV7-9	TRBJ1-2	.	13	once	CASTTGANYGYTF	TGTGCCAGCACGACGGGAGCTAACTATGGCTACACCTTC
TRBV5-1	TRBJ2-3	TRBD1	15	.	CASSLRTGSTDTQYF	TGCGCCAGCAGCTTGCGGACAGGGAGCACAGATACGCAGTATTTT
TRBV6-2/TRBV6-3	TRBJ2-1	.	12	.	CASSFGQSGQFF	TGTGCCAGCAGCTTTGGACAGTCGGGGCAGTTCTTC
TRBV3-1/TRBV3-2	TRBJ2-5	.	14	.	CASSPRGLQATQYF	TGTGCCAGCAGTCCAAGGGGACTCCAGGCGACCCAGTACTTC
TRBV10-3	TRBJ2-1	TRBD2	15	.	CAISLSSGASSEQFF	TGTGCCATCAGTTTGAGTAGCGGGGCGTCAAGTGAGCAGTTCTTC
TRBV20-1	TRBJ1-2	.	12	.	CSASPANYGYTF	TGCAGTGCTAGTCCAGCTAACTATGGCTACACCTTC
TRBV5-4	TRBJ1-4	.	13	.	CATSETGVEKLFF	TGTGCCACCTCGGAGACCGGGGTTGAAAAACTGTTTTTT
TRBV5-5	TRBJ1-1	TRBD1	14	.	CASSWGQGNTEAFF	TGTGCCAGCAGCTGGGGACAGGGGAACACTGAAGCTTTCTTT
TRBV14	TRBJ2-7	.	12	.	CASSWTVYEQYF	TGTGCCAGCAGCTGGACAGTCTACGAGCAGTACTTC
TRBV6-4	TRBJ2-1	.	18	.	CASSELPQATSSYNEQFF	TGTGCCAGCAGTGAACTTCCCCAGGCCACGAGCTCCTACAATGAGCAGTTCTTC
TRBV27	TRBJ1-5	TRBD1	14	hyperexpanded	CASSPRTGEQPQHF	TGTGCCAGCAGTCCACGGACAGGGGAACAGCCCCAGCATTTT
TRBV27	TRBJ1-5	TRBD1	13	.	CASSLQGEQPQHF	TGTGCCAGCAGTCTACAGGGGGAACAGCCCCAGCATTTT
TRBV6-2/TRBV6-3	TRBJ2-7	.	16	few	CASSYVERANRHEQYF	TGTGCCAGCAGTTACGTTGAGAGGGCAAATAGGCACGAGCAGTACTTC
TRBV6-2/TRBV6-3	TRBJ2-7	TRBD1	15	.	CASSDAGTGGNEQYF	TGTGCCAGCAGTGACGCCGGGACAGGGGGCAACGAGCAGTACTTC
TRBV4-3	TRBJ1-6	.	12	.	CASSLHGSPLHF	TGCGCCAGCAGCCTACACGGGTCACCCCTCCACTTT
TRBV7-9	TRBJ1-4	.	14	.	CASSLETGGEKLFF	TGTGCCAGCAGCTTAGAGACAGGTGGTGAAAAACTGTTTTTT
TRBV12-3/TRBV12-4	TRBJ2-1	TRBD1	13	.	CASSSLTGGQQFF	TGTGCCAGCAGTTCGTTGACAGGGGGGCAGCAGTTCTTC
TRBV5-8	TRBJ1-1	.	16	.	CASSLPGPVLITEAFF	TGTGCCAGCAGCCTCCCGGGTCCGGTGTTGATCACTGAAGCTTTCTTT
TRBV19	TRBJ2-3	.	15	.	CASSPLEGWADTQYF	TGTGCCAGTAGTCCCTTGGAGGGCTGGGCAGATACGCAGTATTTT
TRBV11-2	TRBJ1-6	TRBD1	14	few	CASSFRQGSSPLHF	TGTGCCAGCAGCTTTCGACAGGGTAGTTCACCCCTCCACTTT
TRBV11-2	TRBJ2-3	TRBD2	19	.	CASSRYGTSGGGNTDTQYF	TGTGCCAGCAGTCGTTACGGGACTAGCGGGGGGGGAAACACAGATACGCAGTATTTT
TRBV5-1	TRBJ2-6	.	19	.	CASSWGWGHGVSGANVLTF	TGCGCCAGCAGCTGGGGTTGGGGGCATGGGGTTTCTGGGGCCAACGTCCTGACTTTC
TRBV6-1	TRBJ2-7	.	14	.	CASSERLALDEQYF	TGTGCCAGCAGTGAACGGCTAGCACTCGACGAGCAGTACTTC
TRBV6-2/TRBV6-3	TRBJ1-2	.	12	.	CASSPSLYGYTF	TGTGCCAGCAGCCCTTCTCTCTATGGCTACACCTTC
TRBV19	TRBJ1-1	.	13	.	CASKQAMRTEAFF	TGTGCCAGCAAACAGGCCATGAGAACTGAAGCTTTCTTT
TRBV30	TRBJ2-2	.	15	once	CAWSVLVGTHGELFF	TGTGCCTGGAGTGTACTAGTGGGGACTCATGGGGAGCTGTTTTTT